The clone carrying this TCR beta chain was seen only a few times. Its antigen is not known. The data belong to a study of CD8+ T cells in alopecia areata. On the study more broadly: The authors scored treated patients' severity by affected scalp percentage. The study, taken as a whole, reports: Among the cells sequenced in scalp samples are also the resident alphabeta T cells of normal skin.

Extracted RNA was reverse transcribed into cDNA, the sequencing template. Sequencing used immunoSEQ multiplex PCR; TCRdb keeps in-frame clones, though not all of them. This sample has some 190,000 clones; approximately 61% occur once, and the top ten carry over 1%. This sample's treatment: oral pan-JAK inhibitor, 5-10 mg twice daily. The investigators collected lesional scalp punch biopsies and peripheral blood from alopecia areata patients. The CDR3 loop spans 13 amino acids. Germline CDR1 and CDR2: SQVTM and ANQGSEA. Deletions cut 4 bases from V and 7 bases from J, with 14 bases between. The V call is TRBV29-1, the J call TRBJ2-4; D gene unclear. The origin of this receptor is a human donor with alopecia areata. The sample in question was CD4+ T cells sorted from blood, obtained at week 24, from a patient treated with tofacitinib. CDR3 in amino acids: CSVVAPLGNIQYF. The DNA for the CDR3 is TGCAGCGTTGTAGCCCCTTTAGGGAACATTCAGTACTTC.